Below are 32 T cell receptor beta chains sequenced from a single sample in a study of CD8+CD57+ T cells in acquired aplastic anemia. CDR3 and TCR beta VDJ profiling relied on genomic DNA as the template. TCRdb reanalysed the reads using MiXCR and keeps one entry per CDR3 protein. The sample includes under 200,000 distinct CDR3 sequences, more than 45% of them seen just once. Patients chosen for sequencing had shown CD8+CD57+ cell expansion by flow cytometry. The sample was sorted CD4+, CD8+, or CD8+CD57+ T cells (not recorded which) from PBMCs. All receptors derive from a human donor with aplastic anemia.

This clonotype was seen repeatedly, ten times or more. V usage is TRBV11-2 and J usage is TRBJ1-2, with TRBD1 identical over 9 bases. This CDR3 is 15 amino acids long. V lost 0 bases to trimming and J lost 8 bases; unmatched junction nucleotides: 7. Germline CDR1 is SGHAT and CDR2 is FQNNGV. In nucleotides, the CDR3 is TGTGCCAGCAGCTTAGATATACAGGGGGCGCGGGGCTACACCTTC. Translation gives CASSLDIQGARGYTF.

This clonotype showed up many times. This chain uses TRBV20-1 with TRBJ2-1; D gene unclear. Germline CDR1 and CDR2: DFQATT and SNEGSKA (reference sequence). V was trimmed by 5 bases and J by 5 bases, leaving 4 bases between them. This CDR3 region has 10 residues. DNA of the CDR3: TGCAGTGCTGGAAACAATGAGCAGTTCTTC. It specifies CSAGNNEQFF.

This clonotype was counted many times. The chain joins TRBV5-1 to TRBJ2-7; TRBD1 aligns across 7 bases. The CDR3 spans 14 residues. V dropped 2 bases and J dropped 5; count of bases not matched to a gene: 7. The germline CDR1 and CDR2 sequences are SGHRS and YFSETQ. CDR3 loop: CASSFDRDRDEQYF. CDR3 coding DNA: TGCGCCAGCAGCTTTGACAGGGACCGGGACGAGCAGTACTTC.

V gene TRBV28 combines with J gene TRBJ2-5, with D uncertain. Germline V gene data show CDR1 as MDHEN and CDR2 as SYDVKM. The CDR3 runs to 10 residues. Trimming pared 10 bases from V and 5 bases from J, leaving 8 bases between. This CDR3 is CATEDETQYF. The CDR3 coding sequence is TGTGCCACCGAGGATGAGACCCAGTACTTC. Combining the CDR3 with reference TRBV28 and TRBJ2-5 gives the whole variable domain DVKVTQSSRYLVKRTGEKVFLECVQDMDHENMFWYRQDPGLGLRLIYFSYDVKMKEKGDIPEGYSVSREKKERFSLILESASTNQTSMYLCATEDETQYFGPGTRLLVL.

This clonotype was seen repeatedly, ten times or more. The CDR3, as DNA: TGTGCCAGCAGATCGCTGGGGGGGGTGGGGAACACTGAAGCTTTCTTT. Protein product: CASRSLGGVGNTEAFF. The chain uses TRBV7-2 and TRBJ1-1, with D maybe TRBD1 (5 bases). CDR1 is SGHTA and CDR2 is FQGNSA in the germline V gene. The CDR3 is made up of 16 amino acids. V lost 6 bases and J lost 1, with 18 bases in between.

Ten or more counts support this clonotype. This chain links TRBV20-1 with TRBJ2-5; D is possibly TRBD1 (5 bases). CDR3 size: 14 residues. The ends were cut back, 1 base at V and 1 base at J, with 10 bases in the middle. Germline CDR1 is DFQATT and CDR2 is SNEGSKA (reference sequence). The CDR3 DNA follows: TGCAGTGCTAGAGTGTCCAGGGCCCAAGAGACCCAGTACTTC. Its protein is CSARVSRAQETQYF.

This clonotype was found a few times. The CDR3 DNA reads TGTGCCAGTAGTGAGAATCTGAACACTGAAGCTTTCTTT. Residues: CASSENLNTEAFF. This rearrangement joins TRBV19 to TRBJ1-1; D is uncertain. Trimming shortened V by 5 bases and J by 0 bases, and 7 bases separated the two germline ends. From germline, CDR1 is LNHDA and CDR2 SQIVND (reference sequence). The CDR3 length is 13 residues.

In its sample, this clonotype was seen a few times. V gene TRBV4-3 combines with J gene TRBJ2-3, with TRBD2 identical over 8 bases. The CDR3 totals 16 residues. After removal of 1 base from V and 4 bases from J, the junction contained 7 bases not matched to a gene. From germline, CDR1 is LGHNA and CDR2 YSLEER. CDR3 sequence (DNA): TGCGCCAGCAGCCAAGGTGTCGGGGGGGCCCCAGATACGCAGTATTTT. Protein sequence: CASSQGVGGAPDTQYF.

The J gene is TRBJ1-4, the V gene TRBV10-3, with TRBD1 matching 10 bases. The CDR3 runs to 14 residues. From germline, CDR1 is ENHRY and CDR2 SYGVKD. Trimming cost V 5 bases and J 6 bases; bases outside gene matches: 3. The CDR3 sequence: CAISPGQGYEKLFF. CDR3 nucleotides: TGTGCCATCAGTCCGGGACAGGGGTATGAAAAACTGTTTTTT.

The CDR3 nucleotides read TGTGCCAGCAGCTCGGGACAGGGTCGGGAGCAGTACTTC. Its protein product is CASSSGQGREQYF. The chain couples TRBV7-9 to TRBJ2-7; TRBD1 matches at 9 bases. Trimming took 4 bases from V and 7 from J; bases not matched to a gene: 5. This CDR3 is 13 amino acids long. CDR1 SEHNR and CDR2 FQNEAQ come from the germline V gene (reference sequence).

The chain recombines TRBV2 with TRBJ2-3; 10 nucleotides agree with TRBD1. V gave up 7 bases and J gave up 6 bases; unmatched junction bases: 4. The CDR3 is made up of 13 amino acids. The germline V gene encodes CDR1 SNHLY and CDR2 FYNNEI. As DNA, the CDR3 is TGTGCCAGCAATGGACAGGGGGTGGATACGCAGTATTTT. Its translation is CASNGQGVDTQYF.

V usage is TRBV7-2 and J usage is TRBJ2-2; TRBD2 might be the D (5 bases). Germline V gene lookup returns CDR1 SGHTA and CDR2 FQGNSA. The V and J ends lost 5 bases and 8 bases respectively, with 9 bases between them. The CDR3 spans 12 residues. CDR3 residues: CASSPRVGELFF. For the CDR3, the DNA is TGTGCCAGCAGCCCGAGGGTGGGGGAGCTGTTTTTT.

The rearrangement joins TRBV29-1 to TRBJ1-5; TRBD1 matches 7 bases. J gave up 4 bases and V 8 bases, and 8 bases lay outside the gene matches. The germline gives CDR1 SQVTM, CDR2 ANQGSEA. The length of the CDR3 is 13 residues. The CDR3 sequence: CSLGAGGNQPQHF. The CDR3 DNA is TGCAGCTTAGGTGCAGGGGGGAATCAGCCCCAGCATTTT.

V gene TRBV2 combines with J gene TRBJ2-1; D might be TRBD1 or TRBD2, each matching 6 bases. Germline values: CDR1 SNHLY, CDR2 FYNNEI. V was shortened by 8 bases and J by 8 bases, with 16 bases between the two germline ends. This CDR3 comprises 13 residues. The CDR3 spells CASVGRGRDEQFF. Here the CDR3 DNA reads TGTGCCAGCGTGGGACGGGGGCGGGATGAGCAGTTCTTC.

Remarks on this clonotype: This clone may be a read error of a much larger clone one base away. This chain uses TRBV4-1 with TRBJ2-5; D not resolved. Trimming removed 1 base at V and 0 bases at J, with 6 bases between. This CDR3 is built from 14 residues. Germline CDR1 and CDR2: MGHRA and YSYEKL. This chain's CDR3 is CASSQVKYQETQYF. The CDR3 nucleotides read TGCGCCAGCAGCCAAGTGAAGTACCAAGAGACCCAGTACTTC.

Ten or more counts support this clonotype. V usage is TRBV20-1 and J usage is TRBJ2-3, with 8 positions matching TRBD1. Germline CDR1 is DFQATT and CDR2 is SNEGSKA (reference sequence). V dropped 6 bases and J dropped 5; count of bases not matched to a gene: 7. The CDR3 has 13 amino acids. CDR3 in amino acids: CSASDRVKDTQYF. The CDR3 DNA reads as TGCAGTGCCTCGGACAGGGTTAAAGATACGCAGTATTTT.

This clonotype was counted at least ten times. This chain connects TRBV6-1 to TRBJ1-3, with D possibly being TRBD1 (5 bases). The CDR3 has 12 residues. The ends were cut back, 4 bases at V and 9 bases at J, with 10 bases in the middle. Per germline, CDR1 MNHNS and CDR2 SASEGT. CDR3: CASSAGTGTIYF. The CDR3 coding sequence is TGTGCCAGCAGTGCTGGGACGGGCACCATATATTTT.

A few counts support this clonotype. V usage is TRBV10-3 and J usage is TRBJ2-1, with D possibly TRBD2 on 6 matching bases. V gave up 6 bases and J gave up 7 bases, with 19 bases separating them. The V gene's germline CDR1 is ENHRY and CDR2 SYGVKD. CDR3 size: 15 residues. The CDR3 sequence is CAISQALLGGNEQFF. DNA of the CDR3: TGTGCCATCAGCCAGGCCCTTCTCGGGGGTAATGAGCAGTTCTTC.

This clonotype was observed at least ten times. This rearrangement joins TRBV29-1 to TRBJ1-1; unclear D gene. CDR1 is SQVTM, CDR2 ANQGSEA, per germline. The CDR3 is 14 residues long. V was trimmed by 6 bases and J by 1 base, leaving 15 bases between them. CDR3 amino acids: CSVVNGVQNTEAFF. The DNA of the CDR3 is TGCAGCGTAGTAAACGGTGTACAGAACACTGAAGCTTTCTTT.

Many counts were recorded for this clonotype. The chain has TRBV12-3 or TRBV12-4 and TRBJ2-7; 9 bases align to TRBD1. This CDR3 is 16 amino acids long. Unmatched junction bases numbered 3, after V lost 0 bases and J lost 0 bases. This CDR3 reads CASSLASGQGSYEQYF. CDR3 bases: TGTGCCAGCAGTTTAGCGTCGGGACAGGGCTCCTACGAGCAGTACTTC.

V gene TRBV9 combines with J gene TRBJ2-5, with TRBD2 identical over 16 bases. Trimming cost V 3 bases and J 5 bases; bases outside gene matches: 7. This CDR3 contains 17 residues. CDR1 SGDLS and CDR2 YYNGEE come from the germline V gene. This chain's CDR3 is CASSEGLAGGPLETQYF. CDR3 DNA sequence: TGTGCCAGCAGCGAGGGACTAGCGGGAGGGCCGTTGGAGACCCAGTACTTC.

Remarks on this clonotype: Possible read error: a much larger clone is one base away. The V gene is TRBV20-1, the J gene TRBJ1-1; a possible D gene is TRBD1 (5 bases). The V gene's germline CDR1 is DFQATT and CDR2 SNEGSKA (reference sequence). CDR3 length: 12 amino acids. The germline V and J ends were trimmed by 5 bases and 3 bases, with 10 bases remaining between them. The CDR3 reads CSAAGRDTEAFF. The DNA for the CDR3 is TGCAGTGCTGCGGGCAGGGACACTGAAGCTTTCTTT.

Many counts were recorded for this clonotype. The chain is built from TRBV2 and TRBJ2-5; 11 positions agree with TRBD2. Losses at the gene ends were 7 bases for V and 2 bases for J; bases not matched to a gene: 9. Germline V gives CDR1 SNHLY, CDR2 FYNNEI. The CDR3 covers 16 residues. In DNA form, the CDR3 reads TGTGCCAGCAAGTCGGGACTAGCGGAATTTCAAGAGACCCAGTACTTC. Its translation is CASKSGLAEFQETQYF.

The chain carries TRBV20-1 and TRBJ2-5, with TRBD2 identical over 8 bases. This CDR3 contains 14 residues. Looked up from germline, CDR1 is DFQATT and CDR2 is SNEGSKA (reference sequence). After removal of 7 bases from V and 5 bases from J, the junction contained 12 bases not matched to a gene. The CDR3 sequence is CSGIPGGALETQYF. CDR3 bases: TGCAGTGGAATTCCGGGGGGGGCGTTGGAGACCCAGTACTTC.

The gene calls are TRBV6-1 and TRBJ2-1, with 9 positions matching TRBD2. Germline lookup yields CDR1 MNHNS and CDR2 SASEGT. The ends lost 0 bases at V and 5 bases at J; junction bases unmatched: 5. The CDR3 covers 16 residues. This CDR3 reads CASSEAFAGGHNEQFF. CDR3 nucleotides: TGTGCCAGCAGTGAAGCGTTTGCGGGGGGGCACAATGAGCAGTTCTTC.

This clonotype was seen just once. One junction end disagrees with the germline gene, perhaps due to a read error. V usage is TRBV3-1 and J usage is TRBJ2-5; 7 bases are shared with TRBD2. Germline CDR1 is LGHDT and CDR2 is YNNKEL (reference sequence). The CDR3 is made up of 15 amino acids. CDR3 sequence: CASSQGPGGRETRYF. Here the CDR3 DNA reads TGTGCCAGCAGCCAAGGTCCCGGGGGGAGGGAGACCCGGTACTTC.

This clonotype was observed at least ten times. The rearrangement links TRBV19 to TRBJ1-5; a possible D gene is TRBD1 (6 bases). The V and J ends lost 7 bases and 0 bases respectively, with 16 bases between them. The V gene's germline CDR1 is LNHDA and CDR2 SQIVND (reference sequence). CDR3 length: 16 residues. CDR3: CASMVTGQGSNQPQHF. CDR3 DNA sequence: TGTGCCAGTATGGTAACAGGGCAGGGTAGCAATCAGCCCCAGCATTTT.

The sample holds many counts of this clonotype. The chain employs TRBV24-1 and TRBJ2-5, with D maybe TRBD1 (6 bases). Germline values: CDR1 KGHDR, CDR2 SFDVKD. The CDR3 totals 12 residues. V lost 8 bases to trimming and J lost 5 bases, with 11 bases between them. DNA for the CDR3: TGTGCCACCAAGGACAGATCGGAGACCCAGTACTTC. It specifies CATKDRSETQYF.

Worth noting for this clonotype: An end of the junction differs from the germline gene, which may be a read error. This chain joins TRBV20-1 and TRBJ1-3; D gene uncertain. The germline V gene encodes CDR1 DFQATT and CDR2 SNEGSKA (reference sequence). The CDR3 is made up of 13 amino acids. Here the CDR3 DNA reads TGCAGTGCCGGACTCCCCTCTAGAAACACCATATATTTT. Its protein is CSAGLPSRNTIYF.

This CDR3 is CATSENRVVNQPQHF. DNA for the CDR3: TGTGCCACCAGCGAAAACCGGGTCGTCAATCAGCCCCAGCATTTT. The chain joins TRBV15 to TRBJ1-5, with no clear D. CDR1 and CDR2 from the germline V gene are LNHNV and YYDKDF (reference sequence). With 5 bases removed from V and 3 bases from J, the gap between germline ends came to 14 bases. The CDR3 length is 15 residues.

About this clonotype itself: A much bigger clone sits one base away, suggesting this may be a read error. The V gene is TRBV12-3 or TRBV12-4, the J gene TRBJ1-4; TRBD1 agrees at 7 bases. This CDR3 comprises 15 residues. CDR3 region: CARSLAGGSSEKLFF. The CDR3 bases are TGTGCCCGCAGTTTGGCAGGGGGGTCGAGTGAAAAACTGTTTTTT.

The V call is TRBV9, the J call TRBJ2-1; the D gene is possibly TRBD1 (6 bases). CDR1 and CDR2 (germline): SGDLS, YYNGEE. This CDR3 is built from 15 residues. Trimming took 4 bases from V and 4 from J, leaving 15 bases between them. As DNA, the CDR3 is TGTGCCAGCAGCCCTAGGACAGAGCCTTACAATGAGCAGTTCTTC. It is translated as CASSPRTEPYNEQFF.